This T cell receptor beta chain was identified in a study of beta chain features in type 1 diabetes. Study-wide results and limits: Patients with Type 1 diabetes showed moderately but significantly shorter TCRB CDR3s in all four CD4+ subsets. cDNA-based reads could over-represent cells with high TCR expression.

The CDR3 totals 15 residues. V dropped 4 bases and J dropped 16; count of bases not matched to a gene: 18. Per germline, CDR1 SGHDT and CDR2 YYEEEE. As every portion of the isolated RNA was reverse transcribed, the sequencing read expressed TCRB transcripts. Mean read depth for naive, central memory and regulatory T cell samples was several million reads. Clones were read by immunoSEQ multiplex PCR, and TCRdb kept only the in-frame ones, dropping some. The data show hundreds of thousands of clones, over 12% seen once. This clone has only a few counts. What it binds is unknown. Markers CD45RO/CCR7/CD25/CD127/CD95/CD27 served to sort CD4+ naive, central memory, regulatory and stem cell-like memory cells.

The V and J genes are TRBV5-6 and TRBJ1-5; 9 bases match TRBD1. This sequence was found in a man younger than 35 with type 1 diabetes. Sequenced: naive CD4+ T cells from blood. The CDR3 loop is CASSEGQGRAAPYHF. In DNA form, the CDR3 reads TGTGCCAGCAGCGAGGGACAGGGACGCGCCGCGCCCTATCATTTT.